The present T cell receptor beta chain was sequenced within a study of T cell repertoires in cytomegalovirus infection. TCRdb analysed the reads with MiXCR anew, one entry per CDR3 protein. This sample has 200,000 to 300,000 distinct CDR3 sequences, with 9% to 15% found just once. This CDR3 is built from 16 residues. V shed 5 bases and J shed 2 bases, with 17 bases lying between them. CDR1 and CDR2 from the germline V gene are SGHTA and FQGTGA. Study conclusions and caveats: Across the ex vivo response, the dominant clonotypes were HLA-C-restricted CMV-specific TCR beta clonotypes.

At least ten counts were recorded for this clonotype. Its antigen is still unknown. The chain uses TRBV7-3 and TRBJ2-3; D uncertain. The sample taken for sequencing was PBMCs. This receptor was obtained from a human donor in good health (CMV status not recorded). Some clones in this sample may be carry-over from other donors' samples. The CDR3 region is CASSPGAQITTDTQYF. The CDR3 DNA sequence: TGTGCCAGCAGCCCAGGCGCCCAGATTACCACAGATACGCAGTATTTT.